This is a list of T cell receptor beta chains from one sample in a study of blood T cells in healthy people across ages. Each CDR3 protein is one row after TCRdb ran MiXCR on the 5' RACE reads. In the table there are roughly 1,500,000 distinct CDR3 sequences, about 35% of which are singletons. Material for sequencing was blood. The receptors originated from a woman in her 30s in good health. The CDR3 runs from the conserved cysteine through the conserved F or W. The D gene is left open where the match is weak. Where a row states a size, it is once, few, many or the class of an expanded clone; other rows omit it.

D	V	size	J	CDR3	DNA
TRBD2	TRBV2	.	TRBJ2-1	CASSAVAGILSYNEQFF	TGTGCCAGCAGCGCGGTAGCGGGAATTCTCTCCTACAATGAGCAGTTCTTC
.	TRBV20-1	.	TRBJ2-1	CSASRESYNEQFF	TGCAGTGCTAGCAGGGAGTCCTACAATGAGCAGTTCTTC
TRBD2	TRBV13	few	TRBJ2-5	CASSSSPLAGYSEAQYF	TGTGCCAGCAGCTCCTCCCCCTTAGCGGGGTATAGCGAGGCCCAGTACTTC
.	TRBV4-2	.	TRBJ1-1	CASSQDEGLSNTEAFF	TGTGCCAGCAGCCAAGATGAGGGGTTGTCGAACACTGAAGCTTTCTTT
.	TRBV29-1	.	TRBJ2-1	CSVDDGINEQFF	TGCAGCGTTGATGACGGAATCAATGAGCAGTTCTTC
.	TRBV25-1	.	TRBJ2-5	CASSIGLRGQTQYF	TGTGCCAGCAGTATTGGGCTCCGAGGGCAGACCCAGTACTTC
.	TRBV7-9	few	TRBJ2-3	CASSFPRPGTDTQYF	TGTGCCAGCAGCTTCCCACGCCCGGGCACAGATACGCAGTATTTT
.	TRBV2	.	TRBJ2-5	CASSEEAGKTQYF	TGTGCCAGCAGTGAAGAGGCAGGGAAGACCCAGTACTTC
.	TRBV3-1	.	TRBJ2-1	CAGSLTASGSEQFF	TGTGCCGGCAGCCTGACGGCTTCGGGGAGTGAGCAGTTCTTC
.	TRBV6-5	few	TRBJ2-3	CASSTGQSGTDTQYF	TGTGCCAGCAGTACCGGACAGAGTGGTACAGATACGCAGTATTTT
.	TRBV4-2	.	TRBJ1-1	CASSQGVTGTNTEAFF	TGTGCCAGCAGCCAAGGGGTCACAGGCACGAACACTGAAGCTTTCTTT
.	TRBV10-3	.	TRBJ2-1	CAIGESGGANWNEQFF	TGTGCCATCGGCGAATCTGGGGGGGCCAATTGGAATGAGCAGTTCTTC
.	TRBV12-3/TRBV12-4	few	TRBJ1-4	CASARSEEKLFF	TGTGCCAGCGCTCGGTCGGAGGAAAAACTGTTTTTT
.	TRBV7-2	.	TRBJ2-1	CASSARRSPYNEQFF	TGTGCCAGCAGCGCCCGTAGAAGTCCCTACAATGAGCAGTTCTTC
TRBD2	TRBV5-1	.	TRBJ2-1	CASSLKASGPNKQFF	TGCGCCAGCAGCTTGAAGGCTAGCGGGCCCAATAAGCAGTTCTTC
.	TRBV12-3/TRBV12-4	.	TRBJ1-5	CASSYRSGMGSNQPQHF	TGTGCCAGCAGTTATCGGTCAGGGATGGGAAGCAATCAGCCCCAGCATTTT
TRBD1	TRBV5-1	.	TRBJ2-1	CASSSVPTGVGDEQFF	TGCGCCAGCAGCTCGGTCCCGACAGGGGTTGGGGATGAGCAGTTCTTC
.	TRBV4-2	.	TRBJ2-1	CASSLMGGVNEQVF	TGTGCCAGCAGCCTCATGGGGGGCGTCAATGAGCAGGTCTTC
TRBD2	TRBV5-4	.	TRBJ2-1	CASSPLRGVNEQFF	TGTGCCAGCAGCCCGCTGCGGGGGGTGAATGAGCAGTTCTTC
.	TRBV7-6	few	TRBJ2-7	CASGPGLGEDEQYF	TGTGCCAGCGGACCGGGACTCGGGGAGGACGAGCAGTACTTC
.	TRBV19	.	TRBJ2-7	CASSIFNGYEQYF	TGTGCCAGTAGTATTTTCAATGGGTACGAGCAGTACTTC
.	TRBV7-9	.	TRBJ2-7	CASSPQKGLSSYGQYF	TGTGCCAGCAGCCCTCAAAAGGGGCTTAGCTCCTACGGGCAGTACTTC
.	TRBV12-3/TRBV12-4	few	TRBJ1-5	CASNRGNQPQHF	TGTGCCAGCAATCGCGGCAATCAGCCCCAGCATTTT
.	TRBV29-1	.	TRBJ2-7	CSVGPTGSYEQYF	TGCAGCGTTGGGCCGACGGGCTCCTACGAGCAGTACTTC
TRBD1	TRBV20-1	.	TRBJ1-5	CSARDWGQPNQPQHF	TGCAGTGCTAGAGATTGGGGACAGCCCAATCAGCCCCAGCATTTT
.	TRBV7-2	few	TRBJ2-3	CASSLQGGGRTTDTQYF	TGTGCCAGCAGCTTACAGGGGGGGGGACGGACCACAGATACGCAGTATTTT
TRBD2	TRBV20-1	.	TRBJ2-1	CSARAGLAGDNEQFF	TGCAGTGCTAGGGCCGGACTAGCGGGGGACAATGAGCAGTTCTTC
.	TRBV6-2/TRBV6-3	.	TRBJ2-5	CASLPGQKQSLGGTGTQYF	TGTGCCAGCCTACCGGGACAGAAGCAGTCCTTAGGAGGGACTGGGACCCAGTACTTC
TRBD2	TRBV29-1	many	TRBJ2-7	CSVMAGDSYEQYF	TGCAGCGTCATGGCGGGAGACTCATACGAGCAGTACTTC